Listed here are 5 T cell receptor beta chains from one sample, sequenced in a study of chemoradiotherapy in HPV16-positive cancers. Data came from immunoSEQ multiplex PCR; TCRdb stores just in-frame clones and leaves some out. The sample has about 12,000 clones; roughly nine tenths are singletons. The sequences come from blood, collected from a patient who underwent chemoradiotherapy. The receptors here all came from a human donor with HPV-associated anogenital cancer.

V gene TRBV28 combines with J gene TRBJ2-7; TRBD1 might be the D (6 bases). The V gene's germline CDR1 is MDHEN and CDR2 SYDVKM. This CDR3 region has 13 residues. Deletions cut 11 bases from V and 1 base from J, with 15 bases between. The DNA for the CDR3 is TGTGCCGCGGCACCAGGGGTTTCCTACGAGCAGTACTTC. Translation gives CAAAPGVSYEQYF. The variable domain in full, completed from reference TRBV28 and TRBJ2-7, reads DVKVTQSSRYLVKRTGEKVFLECVQDMDHENMFWYRQDPGLGLRLIYFSYDVKMKEKGDIPEGYSVSREKKERFSLILESASTNQTSMYLCAAAPGVSYEQYFGPGTRLTVT.

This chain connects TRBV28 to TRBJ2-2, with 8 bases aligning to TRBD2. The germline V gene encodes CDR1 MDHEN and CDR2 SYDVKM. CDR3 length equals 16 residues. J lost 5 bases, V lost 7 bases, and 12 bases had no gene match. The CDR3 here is CASIRGGGRPTGELFF. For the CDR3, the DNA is TGTGCCAGCATTCGGGGAGGCGGGAGGCCTACCGGGGAGCTGTTTTTT.

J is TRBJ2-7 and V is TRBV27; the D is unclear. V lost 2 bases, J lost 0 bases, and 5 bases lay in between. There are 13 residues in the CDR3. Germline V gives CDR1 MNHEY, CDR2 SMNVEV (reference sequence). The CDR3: CASSLVPSYEQYF. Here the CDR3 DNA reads TGTGCCAGCAGTTTAGTACCCTCCTACGAGCAGTACTTC.

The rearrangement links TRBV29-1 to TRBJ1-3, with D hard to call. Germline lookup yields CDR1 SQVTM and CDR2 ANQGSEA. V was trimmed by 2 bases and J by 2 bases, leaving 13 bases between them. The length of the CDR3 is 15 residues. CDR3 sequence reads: CSVEIPQSPGNTIYF. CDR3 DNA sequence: TGCAGCGTTGAAATCCCCCAGAGCCCTGGAAACACCATATATTTT.

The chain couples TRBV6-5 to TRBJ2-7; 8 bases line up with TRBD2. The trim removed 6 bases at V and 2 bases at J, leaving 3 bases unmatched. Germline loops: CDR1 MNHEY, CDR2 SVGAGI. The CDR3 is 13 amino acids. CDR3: CASRREATYEQYF. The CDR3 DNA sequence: TGTGCCAGCAGGCGGGAGGCAACCTACGAGCAGTACTTC.